The 2 T cell receptor beta chains below come from one sample, sequenced in a study of T-cell reconstitution after alpha-beta-depleted transplantation in children (dated by TCRdb to the mid-2010s). Library preparation employed PCR. This sample was sequenced with an Illumina HiSeq 2500. Molecular barcoding was employed in the preparation of TCR libraries, with unique molecular identifiers being used to normalize TCRbeta repertoire quantification. TCRdb cleaned the public reads at Q25 with fastp, built clones with MiXCR and kept in-frame beta chains. Merged by CDR3 protein, the rows form single entries marked with the most common genes and DNA. This sample is represented by 70,000 to 95,000 distinct CDR3 sequences; 9% to 15% of them were singletons. Around 14% of the sample goes to the ten largest clones. This specimen consisted of PBMCs from the stem cell graft donor, obtained from the stem cell graft. These receptors came from a human donor who donated a stem cell graft to a child with inherited bone marrow failure.

This clonotype was recorded many times. J is TRBJ1-2 and V is TRBV3-1; no clear D. CDR3 length: 14 residues. The V gene lost 0 bases and the J gene lost 4 bases, with 9 bases spanning the gap. The germline V gene encodes CDR1 LGHDT and CDR2 YNNKEL (reference sequence). In DNA, the CDR3 is TGTGCCAGCAGCCAAGATGAGGATTTCTATGGCTACACCTTC. Its translation is CASSQDEDFYGYTF.

This clonotype was detected ten times or more. This sequence joins TRBV7-2 and TRBJ2-1, with 8 nucleotides matching TRBD2. The CDR3 is 16 amino acids. Germline V lookup: CDR1 SGHTA, CDR2 FQGNSA. Unmatched junction bases numbered 9, after V lost 4 bases and J lost 4 bases. The CDR3 loop is CASSWVGAGEYNEQFF. The CDR3 coding sequence is TGTGCCAGCAGCTGGGTCGGAGCGGGGGAATACAATGAGCAGTTCTTC.